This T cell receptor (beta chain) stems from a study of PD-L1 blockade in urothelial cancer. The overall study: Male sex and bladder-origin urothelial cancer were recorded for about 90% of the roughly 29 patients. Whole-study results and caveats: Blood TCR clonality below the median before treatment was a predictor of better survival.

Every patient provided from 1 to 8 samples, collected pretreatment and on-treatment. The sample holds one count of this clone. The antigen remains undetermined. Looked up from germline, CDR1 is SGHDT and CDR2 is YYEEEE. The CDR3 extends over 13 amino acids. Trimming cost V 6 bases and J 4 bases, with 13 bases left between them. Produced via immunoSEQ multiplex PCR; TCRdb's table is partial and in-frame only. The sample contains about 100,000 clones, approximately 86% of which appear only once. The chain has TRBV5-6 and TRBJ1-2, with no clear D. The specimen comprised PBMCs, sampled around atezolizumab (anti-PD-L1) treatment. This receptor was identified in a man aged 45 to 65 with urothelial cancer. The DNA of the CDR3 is TGTGCCAGCATGGCTCCAGATGCCTATGGCTACACCTTC. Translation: CASMAPDAYGYTF.